What follows are 18 T cell receptor beta chains derived from one specimen sequenced in a study of CD8 T cells in ankylosing spondylitis. TCRdb itself ran the 5' RACE reads through MiXCR, one entry per CDR3 protein. Of about 280,000 distinct CDR3 sequences listed, 20% are singletons. Sequenced material: blood, either unsorted or a sorted T cell fraction (not recorded which). These receptors came from a male donor with ankylosing spondylitis or in good health (not recorded which).

J is TRBJ2-4 and V is TRBV3-1, with 9 positions matching TRBD1. The CDR3 consists of 17 residues. Germline V gene lookup returns CDR1 LGHDT and CDR2 YNNKEL (reference sequence). The V segment lost 3 bases and the J segment 11 bases; nucleotides outside the gene matches: 17. CDR3 amino acids: CASSQVVWDREPQVQYF. The CDR3 DNA follows: TGTGCCAGCAGCCAGGTGGTATGGGACAGGGAGCCTCAGGTTCAGTACTTC.

This clonotype was found many times. The J gene is TRBJ1-2, the V gene TRBV7-8, with 9 bases fitting TRBD1. The V gene's germline CDR1 is SGHVS and CDR2 FQNEAQ. V shed 1 base, J shed 3 bases, and the junction held 3 bases outside the gene matches. This CDR3 is 15 amino acids long. CDR3 amino acids: CASSLGDRVDYGYTF. For the CDR3, the DNA is TGTGCCAGCAGCTTAGGGGACAGGGTGGACTATGGCTACACCTTC.

The genes are TRBV5-1 and TRBJ1-2, with no clear D. With 0 bases removed from V and 4 bases from J, the gap between germline ends came to 4 bases. CDR3 length: 12 residues. The germline CDR1 and CDR2 sequences are SGHRS and YFSETQ. The CDR3 sequence is CASSLDPYGYTF. DNA for the CDR3: TGCGCCAGCAGCTTGGATCCCTATGGCTACACCTTC.

V gene TRBV10-2 combines with J gene TRBJ2-3, with D perhaps matching TRBD2 (6 bases). Trimming pared 5 bases from V and 1 base from J, leaving 10 bases between. Germline V gene sequence: CDR1 WSHSY, CDR2 SAAADI. The CDR3 consists of 14 residues. CDR3 in amino acids: CASSTSRGTDTQYF. DNA for the CDR3: TGCGCCAGCAGTACTAGCAGAGGCACAGATACGCAGTATTTT.

This clonotype was detected ten times or more. V usage is TRBV27 and J usage is TRBJ1-5; TRBD1 matches 8 bases. CDR3 length equals 14 residues. Germline V gene lookup returns CDR1 MNHEY and CDR2 SMNVEV (reference sequence). Trimming cost V 0 bases and J 5 bases; bases outside gene matches: 0. DNA of the CDR3: TGTGCCAGCAGTTTATCGACAGGGGATCAGCCCCAGCATTTT. Its protein is CASSLSTGDQPQHF.

The chain is built from TRBV5-1 and TRBJ2-3; 12 nucleotides match TRBD2. Germline-derived CDR1 and CDR2 are SGHRS and YFSETQ. The trim removed 4 bases at V and 5 bases at J, leaving 5 bases unmatched. This CDR3 has 15 amino acids. The CDR3 spells CASSQTGLAGDTQYF. As DNA, the CDR3 is TGCGCCAGCAGCCAGACGGGACTAGCGGGAGATACGCAGTATTTT.

The chain links TRBV18 to TRBJ1-1; D ambiguous. V was pared by 5 bases and J by 1 base, with 14 bases between. CDR3 size: 15 residues. CDR1 KGHSH and CDR2 LQKENI come from the germline V gene. CDR3 sequence reads: CASSLKFWENTEAFF. The CDR3 DNA is TGTGCCAGCTCATTAAAGTTCTGGGAGAACACTGAAGCTTTCTTT.

This clonotype occurred a few times. The CDR3 protein is CASSSDRAGKLFF. CDR3 coding DNA: TGCGCCAGCAGCTCCGACAGGGCTGGAAAACTGTTTTTT. The J gene is TRBJ1-4, the V gene TRBV5-1; 7 bases are a match to TRBD1. Trimming cost V 3 bases and J 10 bases; bases outside gene matches: 6. Per the germline V gene, CDR1 is SGHRS and CDR2 is YFSETQ. This CDR3 has 13 residues.

V gene TRBV6-5 combines with J gene TRBJ2-1, with 9 bases that match TRBD1. The CDR3 spans 19 residues. Germline V gene sequence: CDR1 MNHEY, CDR2 SVGAGI. V lost 2 bases and J lost 4; bases outside the gene matches: 15. This chain's CDR3 is CASSYQGQGGGIGYNEQFF. CDR3 DNA sequence: TGTGCCAGCAGTTACCAGGGACAGGGTGGGGGGATTGGGTACAATGAGCAGTTCTTC.

A word on this clonotype: Lacking the conserved final phenylalanine or tryptophan, this CDR3 likely reflects a read error. The chain couples TRBV2 to TRBJ2-7; TRBD1 aligns across 7 bases. Germline lookup yields CDR1 SNHLY and CDR2 FYNNEI. The CDR3 runs 12 residues. Unmatched junction bases numbered 7, after V lost 8 bases and J lost 6 bases. CDR3: CASLSTGVEQYA. CDR3 DNA: TGTGCCAGCCTTTCTACAGGGGTCGAGCAGTACGCC.

J is TRBJ2-1 and V is TRBV30; TRBD1 aligns across 7 bases. CDR1 is GTSNPN, CDR2 SVGIG, per germline (reference sequence). Losses at the gene ends were 3 bases for V and 16 bases for J; bases not matched to a gene: 6. The CDR3 runs to 10 residues. The DNA for the CDR3 is TGTGCCTGGAGGACAGGGTCTCTCTTCTTC. It encodes CAWRTGSLFF.

This clonotype has only a few counts. The chain carries TRBV29-1 and TRBJ2-1; D unresolved. Germline CDR1 is SQVTM and CDR2 is ANQGSEA. The CDR3 covers 13 residues. V was shortened by 3 bases and J by 0 bases, with 6 bases between the two germline ends. The CDR3 region is CSVDSYSYNEQFF. The CDR3 DNA reads TGCAGCGTTGACAGTTACTCCTACAATGAGCAGTTCTTC.

The CDR3: CASSYSGRAYNEQFF. The CDR3 DNA sequence: TGTGCCAGCAGCTATAGCGGGAGGGCGTACAATGAGCAGTTCTTC. J is TRBJ2-1 and V is TRBV9, with 11 positions matching TRBD2. The germline V gene encodes CDR1 SGDLS and CDR2 YYNGEE. CDR3 length: 15 amino acids. The J segment lost 4 bases and the V segment lost 4 bases, leaving 4 bases of the junction unmatched.

This clonotype occurred a few times. V and J are TRBV20-1 and TRBJ2-4; D possibly corresponds to TRBD2 (6 bases). Germline lookup yields CDR1 DFQATT and CDR2 SNEGSKA (reference sequence). The V gene lost 0 bases and the J gene lost 6 bases, with 15 bases spanning the gap. This CDR3 contains 15 residues. CDR3 protein: CSARDGGVFGNIQYF. CDR3 bases: TGCAGTGCTAGAGATGGAGGGGTGTTCGGAAACATTCAGTACTTC.

The chain combines TRBV12-3 or TRBV12-4 with TRBJ2-4, with 11 nucleotides matching TRBD1. The V gene end was trimmed by 5 bases and the J gene end by 6 bases; junction bases not matched to a gene: 9. This CDR3 is built from 16 residues. CDR3 nucleotides: TGTGCCAGCAGTCAAACCGGACAGGGGGCGGGAAACATTCAGTACTTC. Translation gives CASSQTGQGAGNIQYF.

This clonotype was counted only a few times. The chain carries TRBV6-2 or TRBV6-3 and TRBJ2-7; D unresolved. The germline V and J ends were trimmed by 2 bases and 0 bases, with 14 bases remaining between them. Germline CDR1 MNHEY, CDR2 SVGEGT. This CDR3 comprises 16 residues. The CDR3 here is CASSYALARSSYEQYV. The CDR3 DNA reads TGTGCCAGCAGTTACGCTTTGGCCAGGAGCTCCTACGAGCAGTACGTC.

V usage is TRBV5-1 and J usage is TRBJ1-3, with unresolved D. Germline V gene data show CDR1 as SGHRS and CDR2 as YFSETQ. V lost 0 bases and J 0 bases, leaving 7 bases between the germline ends. CDR3 length: 15 amino acids. This CDR3 is CASSLDWSSGNTIYF. The CDR3 coding sequence is TGCGCCAGCAGCTTGGATTGGTCCTCTGGAAACACCATATATTTT.

Worth noting for this clonotype: A single base separates this from a much larger clone, so it may be a read error. The rearrangement links TRBV5-1 to TRBJ2-1; TRBD1 matches at 10 bases. Germline V CDR1 and CDR2: SGHRS, YFSETQ. The CDR3 extends over 16 amino acids. CDR3 protein: CASSLETGGSCNEQFF. CDR3 DNA sequence: TGCGCCAGCAGCTTGGAGACAGGGGGCTCCTGCAATGAGCAGTTCTTC.